A single sample gave rise to the 8 T cell receptor beta chains below, sequenced in a study of cytomegalovirus exposure and HLA in healthy donors (dated by TCRdb to 2016 to 2017). Libraries came from the immunoSEQ multiplex PCR assay. For the multiplex PCR, a mixture combining 60 forward primers for TCR Vbeta segments and 13 reverse primers for TCR Jbeta segments was used. TCRdb limited this immuneACCESS table to in-frame rearrangements with V and J called. A share of clones is missing; checked studies link under half to unresolved V genes, and the rest is unexplained. The table for this sample lists over 100,000 clones; 74% of them were counted only once. The ten biggest clones cover 5.5% to 8.5% of the sample. Sample: PBMCs. The receptors come from a male donor in good health and CMV-seronegative.

The chain is built from TRBV4-3 and TRBJ2-7; the match to TRBD1 covers 7 bases. V was pared by 1 base and J by 0 bases, with 6 bases of the junction left unmatched. CDR3 length equals 16 residues. Germline CDR1 is LGHNA and CDR2 is YSLEER. CDR3 residues: CASSQGTGESSYEQYF. The CDR3 DNA follows: TGCGCCAGCAGCCAAGGTACAGGGGAGAGCTCCTACGAGCAGTACTTC.

The genes are TRBV4-1 and TRBJ2-7; 7 nucleotides agree with TRBD1. The germline V gene has CDR1 MGHRA and CDR2 YSYEKL. This CDR3 is built from 16 residues. Trimming took 0 bases from V and 1 from J; bases not matched to a gene: 6. The CDR3: CASSQDPGTVSYEQYF. CDR3 in DNA: TGCGCCAGCAGCCAAGATCCCGGGACAGTTTCCTACGAGCAGTACTTC.

This clone was detected a few times. Here the CDR3 reads CSVRQAGGSGANVLTF. CDR3 coding DNA: TGCAGCGTTCGACAGGCGGGAGGCTCTGGGGCCAACGTCCTGACTTTC. The chain is built from TRBV29-1 and TRBJ2-6, with 8 bases that match TRBD2. Germline V gene lookup returns CDR1 SQVTM and CDR2 ANQGSEA. Unmatched junction bases numbered 6, after V lost 5 bases and J lost 0 bases. This CDR3 comprises 16 residues.

The rearrangement joins TRBV5-1 to TRBJ2-3, with no clear D. Trimming took 5 bases from V and 2 from J, leaving 9 bases between them. The CDR3 runs 13 residues. CDR1 and CDR2 from the germline V gene are SGHRS and YFSETQ. The CDR3 nucleotides are TGCGCCAGCAGGGATGACAACACAGATACGCAGTATTTT. Translating gives CASRDDNTDTQYF.

The chain couples TRBV7-2 to TRBJ2-7; 7 bases are shared with TRBD2. The CDR3 is 14 residues long. Trimming took 1 base from V and 6 from J; bases not matched to a gene: 6. Germline V gene lookup returns CDR1 SGHTA and CDR2 FQGNSA. The CDR3 reads CASSLVGLGVEQYF. The CDR3 DNA is TGTGCCAGCAGCTTAGTAGGACTAGGGGTCGAGCAGTACTTC.

V gene TRBV4-1 combines with J gene TRBJ2-4; TRBD2 matches 11 bases. Germline loops: CDR1 MGHRA, CDR2 YSYEKL. Trimming took 1 base from V and 0 from J; bases not matched to a gene: 5. The CDR3 loop spans 18 amino acids. The CDR3 nucleotides read TGCGCCAGCAGCCAAGGACTAGCGGGGCGACCAGCCAAAAACATTCAGTACTTC. It is translated as CASSQGLAGRPAKNIQYF.

The V and J genes are TRBV27 and TRBJ1-2; 9 bases line up with TRBD1. This CDR3 spans 16 amino acids. Germline trimming cut 6 bases from V and 1 base from J; bases unmatched to any gene: 9. Germline V gene lookup returns CDR1 MNHEY and CDR2 SMNVEV (reference sequence). CDR3 DNA sequence: TGTGCCAGCAGACGGGGACAGGGAGAATATAACTATGGCTACACCTTC. Translating it yields CASRRGQGEYNYGYTF.

Only a few counts were recorded for this clone. The genes are TRBV5-1 and TRBJ1-1; D possibly corresponds to TRBD1 (6 bases). The CDR3 is made up of 13 amino acids. Germline lookup yields CDR1 SGHRS and CDR2 YFSETQ. Trimming left V 2 bases short and J 7 bases short, with 12 bases between. The CDR3 DNA reads as TGCGCCAGCAGCTTCCAAGGGGGTTTTGAAGCTTTCTTT. Its protein product is CASSFQGGFEAFF. Together with reference TRBV5-1 and TRBJ1-1, the CDR3 gives the full variable domain: KAGVTQTPRYLIKTRGQQVTLSCSPISGHRSVSWYQQTPGQGLQFLFEYFSETQRNKGNFPGRFSGRQFSNSRSEMNVSTLELGDSALYLCASSFQGGFEAFFGQGTRLTVV.